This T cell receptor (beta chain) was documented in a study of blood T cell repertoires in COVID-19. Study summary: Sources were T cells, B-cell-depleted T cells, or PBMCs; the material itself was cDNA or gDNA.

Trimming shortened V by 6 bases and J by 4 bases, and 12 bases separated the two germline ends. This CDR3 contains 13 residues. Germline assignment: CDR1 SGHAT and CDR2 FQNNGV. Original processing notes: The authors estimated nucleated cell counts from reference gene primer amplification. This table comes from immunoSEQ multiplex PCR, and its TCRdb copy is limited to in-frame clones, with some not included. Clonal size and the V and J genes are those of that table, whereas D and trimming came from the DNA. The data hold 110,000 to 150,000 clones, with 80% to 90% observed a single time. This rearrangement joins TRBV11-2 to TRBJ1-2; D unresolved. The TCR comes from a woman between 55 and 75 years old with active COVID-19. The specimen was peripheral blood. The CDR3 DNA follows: TGTGCCAGCAGTCCGTCCGGCGGCTATGGCTACACCTTC. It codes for CASSPSGGYGYTF.